This T cell receptor beta chain is drawn from a study of PD-1 blockade in mismatch repair-deficient tumors. Time point: roughly ten-day in vitro stimulation with candidate neoantigen peptide 6. Study observations and caveats: All three positive peptides came from frameshift mutations, yielding 150 or so blood TCRs. Rapid post-treatment expansion, then contraction, generally preceding radiologic response, marked tumor-resident clones.

Using immunoSEQ multiplex PCR, the repertoire was profiled, and TCRdb retains in-frame clones only, with some absent. This sample has roughly 15,000 clones, with about 88% found just once. Comments on this clone: Its matching antigen is unknown.

This receptor was taken from an adult with mismatch repair-deficient cancer. The starting material was cells cultured in vitro, obtained from a patient treated with pembrolizumab.

DNA for the CDR3: TGTGCCAGTAGGACGCAGGCCAGGAGCTCCTACGAGCAGTACTTC. Translation: CASRTQARSSYEQYF. The chain recombines TRBV19 with TRBJ2-7; D call uncertain. Trimming took 6 bases from V and 0 from J, leaving 15 bases between them. Germline lookup yields CDR1 LNHDA and CDR2 SQIVND (reference sequence). This CDR3 has 15 residues.